This is a list of T cell receptor beta chains from one sample in a study of cytomegalovirus exposure and HLA in healthy donors. Measured with immunoSEQ multiplex PCR; TCRdb has only the in-frame clones, and not every one. The sample lists about 260,000 clones, 90% occurring once. The sequenced sample was PBMCs. These receptor sequences come from a woman younger than 45 in good health and CMV-seronegative. Both conserved end residues are part of each CDR3. A D gene is named only where the DNA matches it firmly. Size is omitted from some rows. Given values are once, few, many or a class for expanded clones.

v_gene: TRBV10-3; abundance: once; len: 12; d_gene: NA; j_gene: TRBJ2-7; CDR3aa: CAISWNVNEQYF; CDR3nt: TGTGCCATCAGCTGGAACGTAAACGAGCAGTACTTC
v_gene: TRBV10-3; abundance: NA; len: 12; d_gene: NA; j_gene: TRBJ2-2; CDR3aa: CAISEFTGELFF; CDR3nt: TGTGCCATCAGTGAGTTTACCGGGGAGCTGTTTTTT
v_gene: TRBV6-6; abundance: NA; len: 11; d_gene: NA; j_gene: TRBJ2-2; CDR3aa: CASYAGGELFF; CDR3nt: TGTGCCAGCTATGCCGGCGGGGAGCTGTTTTTT
v_gene: TRBV10-3; abundance: NA; len: 14; d_gene: TRBD2; j_gene: TRBJ2-5; CDR3aa: CAISEPAGGETQYF; CDR3nt: TGTGCCATCAGTGAGCCGGCGGGGGGGGAGACCCAGTACTTC
v_gene: TRBV28; abundance: NA; len: 14; d_gene: NA; j_gene: TRBJ2-7; CDR3aa: CASSPSGADYEQYF; CDR3nt: TGTGCCAGCAGTCCCTCGGGGGCGGACTACGAGCAGTACTTC
v_gene: TRBV7-2; abundance: NA; len: 14; d_gene: NA; j_gene: TRBJ2-7; CDR3aa: CASSFDSRGHEQYF; CDR3nt: TGTGCCAGCAGCTTTGACTCCAGAGGCCACGAGCAGTACTTC
v_gene: TRBV9; abundance: NA; len: 14; d_gene: NA; j_gene: TRBJ2-7; CDR3aa: CASSPAGTSYEQYF; CDR3nt: TGTGCCAGCAGCCCCGCGGGGACAAGCTACGAGCAGTACTTC
v_gene: TRBV27; abundance: once; len: 12; d_gene: NA; j_gene: TRBJ2-1; CDR3aa: CASSPDYNEQFF; CDR3nt: TGTGCCAGCAGTCCCGACTACAATGAGCAGTTCTTC
v_gene: TRBV4-1; abundance: few; len: 12; d_gene: NA; j_gene: TRBJ2-7; CDR3aa: CASSHTGYEQYF; CDR3nt: TGCGCCAGCAGCCACACAGGTTACGAGCAGTACTTC
v_gene: TRBV27; abundance: NA; len: 15; d_gene: TRBD2; j_gene: TRBJ2-1; CDR3aa: CASSIAGRSYNEQFF; CDR3nt: TGTGCCAGCAGTATAGCGGGAAGGTCCTACAATGAGCAGTTCTTC
v_gene: TRBV27; abundance: NA; len: 15; d_gene: TRBD2; j_gene: TRBJ2-3; CDR3aa: CASSLLAGLTDTQYF; CDR3nt: TGTGCCAGCAGTTTACTAGCGGGCCTCACAGATACGCAGTATTTT
v_gene: TRBV13; abundance: NA; len: 13; d_gene: NA; j_gene: TRBJ2-7; CDR3aa: CASSYGRSYEQYF; CDR3nt: TGTGCCAGCAGCTACGGCAGGTCCTACGAGCAGTACTTC
v_gene: TRBV28; abundance: NA; len: 19; d_gene: NA; j_gene: TRBJ1-1; CDR3aa: CASSFRYSELWGQNAEAFF; CDR3nt: TGTGCCAGCAGTTTTCGATACTCTGAACTCTGGGGGCAAAACGCTGAAGCTTTCTTT
v_gene: TRBV4-2; abundance: once; len: 15; d_gene: TRBD1; j_gene: TRBJ1-5; CDR3aa: CASSQVSRGLEPQHF; CDR3nt: TGTGCCAGCAGCCAAGTTTCGAGGGGGCTGGAGCCCCAGCATTTT
v_gene: TRBV25-1; abundance: NA; len: 17; d_gene: NA; j_gene: TRBJ2-3; CDR3aa: CASSLSAGGGSTDTQYF; CDR3nt: TGTGCCAGCAGTCTCTCGGCAGGGGGCGGGAGTACAGATACGCAGTATTTT
v_gene: TRBV5-1; abundance: NA; len: 15; d_gene: TRBD1; j_gene: TRBJ2-7; CDR3aa: CASSFFTGGEYEQYF; CDR3nt: TGCGCCAGCAGCTTTTTTACAGGGGGCGAATACGAGCAGTACTTC
v_gene: TRBV30; abundance: once; len: 12; d_gene: NA; j_gene: TRBJ2-3; CDR3aa: CAWSVLKDTQYF; CDR3nt: TGTGCCTGGAGTGTACTTAAAGATACGCAGTATTTT
v_gene: TRBV6-6; abundance: NA; len: 12; d_gene: NA; j_gene: TRBJ1-1; CDR3aa: CASSYVGTEAFF; CDR3nt: TGTGCCAGCAGTTACGTAGGGACTGAAGCTTTCTTT
v_gene: TRBV6-1; abundance: NA; len: 15; d_gene: TRBD1; j_gene: TRBJ2-5; CDR3aa: CASSVGDRVKETQYF; CDR3nt: TGTGCCAGCAGTGTAGGTGACAGGGTAAAAGAGACCCAGTACTTC
v_gene: TRBV6-1; abundance: NA; len: 14; d_gene: NA; j_gene: TRBJ2-1; CDR3aa: CASSELTVYNEQFF; CDR3nt: TGTGCCAGCAGTGAACTGACAGTATACAATGAGCAGTTCTTC
v_gene: TRBV29-1; abundance: NA; len: 12; d_gene: TRBD2; j_gene: TRBJ2-5; CDR3aa: CTGGGASETQYF; CDR3nt: TGCACCGGGGGAGGGGCCTCGGAGACCCAGTACTTC
v_gene: TRBV6-1; abundance: NA; len: 11; d_gene: NA; j_gene: TRBJ1-5; CDR3aa: CAVGLRQPQHF; CDR3nt: TGCGCTGTTGGGCTTCGGCAGCCCCAGCATTTT
v_gene: TRBV13; abundance: once; len: 13; d_gene: NA; j_gene: TRBJ2-7; CDR3aa: CASSLRATYEQYF; CDR3nt: TGTGCCAGCAGCCTCAGGGCCACCTACGAGCAGTACTTC
v_gene: TRBV27; abundance: NA; len: 16; d_gene: NA; j_gene: TRBJ2-1; CDR3aa: CASSSFVMGRVGEQFF; CDR3nt: TGTGCCAGCAGTTCGTTTGTGATGGGACGGGTTGGGGAGCAGTTCTTC
v_gene: TRBV7-6; abundance: NA; len: 13; d_gene: NA; j_gene: TRBJ2-5; CDR3aa: CASSLQGQETQYF; CDR3nt: TGTGCCAGCAGCTTACAGGGGCAAGAGACCCAGTACTTC
v_gene: TRBV27; abundance: NA; len: 15; d_gene: NA; j_gene: TRBJ2-1; CDR3aa: CASSLVRLRYNEQFF; CDR3nt: TGTGCCAGCAGTTTAGTGCGACTCCGCTACAATGAGCAGTTCTTC
v_gene: TRBV6-5; abundance: NA; len: 13; d_gene: TRBD1; j_gene: TRBJ1-1; CDR3aa: CASSTGAGTEAFF; CDR3nt: TGTGCCAGCAGTACAGGGGCCGGCACTGAAGCTTTCTTT
v_gene: TRBV7-3; abundance: NA; len: 15; d_gene: TRBD1; j_gene: TRBJ2-7; CDR3aa: CASSSGPGGAYEQYF; CDR3nt: TGTGCCAGCAGCTCCGGCCCAGGGGGCGCGTACGAGCAGTACTTC
v_gene: TRBV5-4; abundance: once; len: 15; d_gene: TRBD1; j_gene: TRBJ2-1; CDR3aa: CASRGRDRALQEQFF; CDR3nt: TGTGCCAGCAGAGGCCGGGACAGGGCTTTACAGGAGCAGTTCTTC
v_gene: TRBV4-3; abundance: NA; len: 17; d_gene: NA; j_gene: TRBJ2-7; CDR3aa: CASSQDYQGAAGGEQYF; CDR3nt: TGCGCCAGCAGCCAAGATTACCAGGGGGCCGCCGGGGGGGAGCAGTACTTC
v_gene: TRBV5-6; abundance: NA; len: 14; d_gene: NA; j_gene: TRBJ2-3; CDR3aa: CASRLGPTSDTQYF; CDR3nt: TGTGCCAGTCGACTAGGCCCCACCTCAGATACGCAGTATTTT
v_gene: TRBV5-1; abundance: NA; len: 14; d_gene: NA; j_gene: TRBJ2-7; CDR3aa: CASSEPGPGDEQYF; CDR3nt: TGCGCCAGCAGTGAGCCGGGCCCCGGGGACGAGCAGTACTTC
v_gene: TRBV4-3; abundance: NA; len: 15; d_gene: NA; j_gene: TRBJ2-3; CDR3aa: CASSQDGGQADTQYF; CDR3nt: TGCGCCAGCAGCCAAGATGGGGGGCAGGCAGATACGCAGTATTTT
v_gene: TRBV18; abundance: NA; len: 13; d_gene: NA; j_gene: TRBJ2-3; CDR3aa: CASSPGRADTQYF; CDR3nt: TGTGCCAGCTCACCGGGGCGTGCAGATACGCAGTATTTT
v_gene: TRBV7-9; abundance: NA; len: 16; d_gene: TRBD2; j_gene: TRBJ2-2; CDR3aa: CAASTGTSGLPGELFF; CDR3nt: TGTGCCGCATCAACCGGGACTAGCGGGTTGCCCGGGGAGCTGTTTTTT
v_gene: TRBV29-1; abundance: NA; len: 16; d_gene: TRBD1; j_gene: TRBJ2-6; CDR3aa: CSVAGTGGSGANVLTF; CDR3nt: TGCAGCGTAGCCGGGACAGGGGGCTCTGGGGCCAACGTCCTGACTTTC
v_gene: TRBV9; abundance: NA; len: 12; d_gene: NA; j_gene: TRBJ2-2; CDR3aa: CASSEYTGELFF; CDR3nt: TGTGCCAGCAGCGAATACACCGGGGAGCTGTTTTTT
v_gene: TRBV27; abundance: NA; len: 13; d_gene: NA; j_gene: TRBJ2-1; CDR3aa: CASSFPLNNEQFF; CDR3nt: TGTGCCAGCAGTTTTCCCCTAAACAATGAGCAGTTCTTC
v_gene: TRBV19; abundance: NA; len: 16; d_gene: NA; j_gene: TRBJ2-6; CDR3aa: CASSIRSPRGANVLTF; CDR3nt: TGTGCCAGTAGTATACGTAGTCCTAGGGGGGCCAACGTCCTGACTTTC
v_gene: TRBV19; abundance: NA; len: 13; d_gene: NA; j_gene: TRBJ1-2; CDR3aa: CASSTGTAYGYTF; CDR3nt: TGTGCCAGTAGTACCGGAACAGCTTATGGCTACACCTTC
v_gene: TRBV28; abundance: NA; len: 13; d_gene: NA; j_gene: TRBJ2-3; CDR3aa: CAASGWADGTQYF; CDR3nt: TGTGCCGCTTCCGGGTGGGCCGATGGTACGCAGTATTTT
v_gene: TRBV28; abundance: NA; len: 15; d_gene: NA; j_gene: TRBJ2-2; CDR3aa: CASSSRGLNTGELFF; CDR3nt: TGTGCCAGCAGTTCCCGGGGCTTGAACACCGGGGAGCTGTTTTTT
v_gene: TRBV6-4; abundance: NA; len: 13; d_gene: NA; j_gene: TRBJ2-7; CDR3aa: CASRTGFPYEQYF; CDR3nt: TGTGCCAGCAGGACAGGCTTCCCTTACGAGCAGTACTTC
v_gene: TRBV4-2; abundance: NA; len: 17; d_gene: TRBD1; j_gene: TRBJ1-2; CDR3aa: CASSQTPTGQGAEGYTF; CDR3nt: TGTGCCAGCAGCCAAACACCGACGGGACAGGGGGCCGAAGGCTACACCTTC